Each of the 6 T cell receptor beta chains below was sequenced from the same sample in a study of OX40 agonist ivuxolimab in advanced cancers. Method: immunoSEQ multiplex PCR; TCRdb's copy keeps in-frame clones and lacks some. The table shows roughly 50,000 clones, with 80% to 85% occurring only once. The sequencing here drew on CD4+ or CD8+ T cells sorted from blood, taken in a trial of the OX40 agonist ivuxolimab. The receptors were sampled from an adult with an advanced solid tumor such as melanoma, head and neck, liver or kidney cancer.

A single count supports this clone. The chain links TRBV5-4 to TRBJ2-1; D not certain. Germline V gene data show CDR1 as SGHNT and CDR2 as YYREEE (reference sequence). Deletions cut 7 bases from V and 0 bases from J, with 11 bases between. The CDR3 is 14 residues long. The CDR3 nucleotides read TGTGCCAGCCAGTCGTCTTTCTCCTACAATGAGCAGTTCTTC. This encodes CASQSSFSYNEQFF.

V gene TRBV5-4 combines with J gene TRBJ2-5; TRBD1 matches 11 bases. CDR1 and CDR2 from the germline V gene are SGHNT and YYREEE (reference sequence). This CDR3 comprises 14 residues. Trimming at V came to 5 bases and at J to 4 bases, leaving 4 bases not matched to a gene. CDR3: CASRPGQGAETQYF. The CDR3 DNA sequence: TGTGCCAGCAGACCTGGACAGGGGGCAGAGACCCAGTACTTC. The full variable domain, with the rest looked up from reference TRBV5-4 and TRBJ2-5, is ETGVTQSPTHLIKTRGQQVTLRCSSQSGHNTVSWYQQALGQGPQFIFQYYREEENGRGNFPPRFSGLQFPNYSSELNVNALELDDSALYLCASRPGQGAETQYFGPGTRLLVL.

The chain couples TRBV20-1 to TRBJ1-2; no clear D gene. Trimming pared 7 bases from V and 4 bases from J, leaving 4 bases between. Germline CDR1 and CDR2: DFQATT and SNEGSKA (reference sequence). The CDR3 has 9 amino acids. CDR3 bases: TGCAGTGGGGGCTATGGCTACACCTTC. It specifies CSGGYGYTF.

CDR3 sequence: CASSDRDNLETQYF. DNA for the CDR3: TGTGCCAGCAGCGACCGGGACAACTTAGAGACCCAGTACTTC. The V and J genes are TRBV9 and TRBJ2-5; D is possibly TRBD1 (6 bases). The germline CDR1 and CDR2 sequences are SGDLS and YYNGEE. The CDR3 has 14 amino acids. Between the trimmed V and J ends, which lost 3 bases and 4 bases, there was a span of 13 bases.

The chain recombines TRBV28 with TRBJ2-1; TRBD2 agrees at 8 bases. The V and J ends lost 8 bases and 8 bases, in that order; junction bases with no gene match: 20. The CDR3 sequence is 17 residues long. Germline V gives CDR1 MDHEN, CDR2 SYDVKM. CDR3: CASGSGGSGTFDDEQFF. CDR3 sequence (DNA): TGTGCCAGCGGTTCGGGTGGTAGCGGGACCTTCGACGATGAGCAGTTCTTC.

The chain recombines TRBV11-2 with TRBJ2-2, with 14 nucleotides matching TRBD2. Trimming took 5 bases from V and 6 from J; bases not matched to a gene: 2. Germline V CDR1 and CDR2: SGHAT, FQNNGV. There are 15 residues in the CDR3. The CDR3 is CASSQTSGRAGELFF. DNA for the CDR3: TGTGCCAGCAGCCAGACTAGCGGGAGGGCCGGGGAGCTGTTTTTT.